The 27 T cell receptor beta chains given below trace back to one sample, sequenced in a study of T cells in tuberculosis. Sorting used thawed, overnight-rested PBMC stained with anti-CD3, a viability dye and GMM-loaded CD1B tetramer. The lipid loaded on the CD1B tetramers was C32 glucose monomycolate from Rhodococcus equi. Assay: immunoSEQ multiplex PCR; the TCRdb copy retains only in-frame clones and omits some. The table includes about 59,000 clones, 81% detected once. Sequencing was carried out using CD1b-GMM tetramer-negative cells sorted from PBMCs. The receptors shown here come from an adult woman with latent tuberculosis.

This chain joins TRBV10-2 and TRBJ1-2; 8 bases agree with TRBD1. Per germline, CDR1 WSHSY and CDR2 SAAADI. The CDR3 runs 15 residues. Losses at the gene ends were 1 base for V and 2 bases for J; bases not matched to a gene: 3. DNA for the CDR3: TGCGCCAGCAGTGAGTATAGACAGGGGAACTATGGCTACACCTTC. This codes for CASSEYRQGNYGYTF.

The rearrangement joins TRBV6-5 to TRBJ2-7; the match to TRBD2 covers 9 bases. The CDR3 has 15 amino acids. The V gene end was trimmed by 6 bases and the J gene end by 3 bases; junction bases not matched to a gene: 9. The germline V gene has CDR1 MNHEY and CDR2 SVGAGI. CDR3 amino acids: CASRNSGRTGYEQYF. As DNA, the CDR3 is TGTGCCAGCAGAAATAGCGGGAGAACCGGCTACGAGCAGTACTTC.

This chain joins TRBV2 and TRBJ2-2, with 8 bases aligning to TRBD2. Germline CDR1 and CDR2: SNHLY and FYNNEI. The CDR3 sequence is 16 residues long. Germline trimming cut 6 bases from V and 2 bases from J; bases unmatched to any gene: 8. CDR3 in DNA: TGTGCCAGCAGCCGACGACTAGCGATCAACACCGGGGAGCTGTTTTTT. This gives the protein CASSRRLAINTGELFF.

V is TRBV14 and J is TRBJ2-5; TRBD2 matches at 12 bases. The CDR3 spans 20 residues. Germline V gene sequence: CDR1 SGHDN, CDR2 FVKESK. With 2 bases clipped from V and 1 base from J, the junction kept 14 bases outside the gene matches. The DNA of the CDR3 is TGTGCCAGCAGCCAACGGTATCTAGCGGGAGGGACATACGTCCAAGAGACCCAGTACTTC. It codes for CASSQRYLAGGTYVQETQYF.

This chain links TRBV12-5 with TRBJ2-7; 10 bases fit TRBD2. CDR3 length: 15 amino acids. The trim removed 6 bases at V and 5 bases at J, leaving 10 bases unmatched. Germline V gene lookup returns CDR1 LGHNT and CDR2 FRNRAP. The CDR3 reads CASGYEGLARDEQYF. Here the CDR3 DNA reads TGTGCTAGTGGCTACGAGGGACTAGCGAGAGACGAGCAGTACTTC.

V usage is TRBV11-3 and J usage is TRBJ2-5, with TRBD2 matching 9 bases. This CDR3 spans 14 amino acids. Unmatched junction bases numbered 3, after V lost 4 bases and J lost 3 bases. In germline, CDR1 is SGHNT, CDR2 YENEEA. The CDR3 region is CASSSLAGKETQYF. The CDR3 DNA is TGTGCCAGCAGCTCGCTAGCGGGGAAAGAGACCCAGTACTTC. Full variable domain (rest looked up from reference TRBV11-3 and TRBJ2-5): EAGVVQSPRYKIIEKKQPVAFWCNPISGHNTLYWYLQNLGQGPELLIRYENEEAVDDSQLPKDRFSAERLKGVDSTLKIQPAELGDSAVYLCASSSLAGKETQYFGPGTRLLVL.

This clone came up a few times. This sequence joins TRBV19 and TRBJ1-6; D unclear. Trimming stripped 3 bases from V and 10 bases from J, with 16 bases between. CDR1 is LNHDA, CDR2 SQIVND, per germline (reference sequence). The CDR3 length is 15 residues. CDR3 residues: CASSMDSRMGSPLHF. CDR3 in DNA: TGTGCCAGTAGTATGGACTCGAGGATGGGGTCACCCCTCCACTTT.

A few counts support this clone. The V gene is TRBV7-3, the J gene TRBJ1-2; maybe TRBD1 (5 bases). The germline CDR1 and CDR2 sequences are SGHTA and FQGTGA. The CDR3 totals 13 residues. Deletions cut 7 bases from V and 1 base from J, with 10 bases between. Written as DNA, the CDR3 is TGTGCCAGCATCACAGGAAGTAACTATGGCTACACCTTC. Protein product: CASITGSNYGYTF.

This chain joins TRBV5-6 and TRBJ2-7, with 8 bases fitting TRBD2. This CDR3 region has 13 residues. Trimming took 6 bases from V and 3 from J; bases not matched to a gene: 5. CDR1 SGHDT and CDR2 YYEEEE come from the germline V gene. CDR3 DNA: TGTGCCAGCACCCGAGGGACTAGCTACGAGCAGTACTTC. This sequence encodes CASTRGTSYEQYF.

This rearrangement joins TRBV4-3 to TRBJ1-1; TRBD1 matches 7 bases. CDR1 LGHNA and CDR2 YSLEER come from the germline V gene. The CDR3 loop spans 14 amino acids. Trimming at V came to 2 bases and at J to 4 bases, leaving 4 bases not matched to a gene. The DNA for the CDR3 is TGCGCCAGCAGCCAAAAGACAGGGAGCACTGAAGCTTTCTTT. This sequence encodes CASSQKTGSTEAFF.

The gene calls are TRBV9 and TRBJ2-3; 11 nucleotides line up with TRBD2. The CDR3 spans 18 residues. Looked up from germline, CDR1 is SGDLS and CDR2 is YYNGEE. With V trimmed by 4 bases and J by 5 bases, 15 bases remained unmatched. CDR3 protein: CASSTTSGSPGSGDTQYF. In DNA form, the CDR3 reads TGTGCCAGCAGCACAACTAGCGGGAGCCCCGGGTCGGGAGATACGCAGTATTTT.

This clone appeared once. J is TRBJ1-5 and V is TRBV6-1; 11 nucleotides align to TRBD1. CDR3 length: 14 residues. With V trimmed by 5 bases and J by 5 bases, 2 bases remained unmatched. CDR1 MNHNS and CDR2 SASEGT come from the germline V gene. The CDR3, as DNA: TGTGCCAGCAGTCGGACAGGGGGCTATCAGCCCCAGCATTTT. Translating it yields CASSRTGGYQPQHF.

This clone was seen a single time. The chain recombines TRBV6-1 with TRBJ1-2; TRBD1 aligns across 11 bases. The CDR3 is made up of 13 amino acids. V lost 7 bases to trimming and J lost 8 bases; unmatched junction nucleotides: 6. CDR1 is MNHNS, CDR2 SASEGT, per germline. The CDR3 DNA reads TGTGCCAGCAAGGACAGGGGGCCGTTGGGCTACACCTTC. Its translation: CASKDRGPLGYTF.

The sample holds one count of this clone. The V gene is TRBV28, the J gene TRBJ2-2; 9 bases map to TRBD2. The CDR3 is 15 amino acids. Unmatched junction bases numbered 3, after V lost 3 bases and J lost 4 bases. Per germline, CDR1 MDHEN and CDR2 SYDVKM. The CDR3 DNA is TGTGCCAGCAGTTTGGATAGCGGGGGCACCGGGGAGCTGTTTTTT. Its translation is CASSLDSGGTGELFF.

This sequence joins TRBV25-1 and TRBJ2-2, with 7 bases aligning to TRBD1. V shed 6 bases and J 3 bases; nucleotides not matched to a gene: 4. CDR1 MGHDK and CDR2 SYGVNS come from the germline V gene. This CDR3 region has 14 residues. The CDR3 is CASRTGIDTGELFF. The DNA for the CDR3 is TGTGCCAGCAGGACAGGGATCGACACCGGGGAGCTGTTTTTT. Looking up the rest from reference TRBV25-1 and TRBJ2-2 gives the full variable domain: EADIYQTPRYLVIGTGKKITLECSQTMGHDKMYWYQQDPGMELHLIHYSYGVNSTEKGDLSSESTVSRIRTEHFPLTLESARPSHTSQYLCASRTGIDTGELFFGEGSRLTVL.

This clone was counted once. This chain uses TRBV11-2 with TRBJ2-1; 9 nucleotides match TRBD1. Germline trimming cut 5 bases from V and 10 bases from J; bases unmatched to any gene: 6. This CDR3 spans 13 amino acids. CDR1 and CDR2 (germline): SGHAT, FQNNGV. CDR3 loop: CASSVTGGGEQFF. CDR3 coding DNA: TGTGCCAGCAGCGTAACAGGGGGCGGCGAGCAGTTCTTC.

The chain employs TRBV9 and TRBJ1-5; D uncertain. Germline CDR1 and CDR2: SGDLS and YYNGEE. CDR3 length equals 14 residues. V was cut by 4 bases and J by 2 bases, with 10 bases left in between. CDR3 region: CASSLPRGNQPQHF. CDR3 DNA: TGTGCCAGCAGCCTTCCCCGTGGCAATCAGCCCCAGCATTTT.

The chain is built from TRBV5-1 and TRBJ1-2; 7 bases map to TRBD1. V was pared by 4 bases and J by 7 bases, with 13 bases of the junction left unmatched. The CDR3 runs 15 residues. Germline V gene sequence: CDR1 SGHRS, CDR2 YFSETQ. CDR3 residues: CASSPINSGTAGYTF. CDR3 nucleotide sequence: TGCGCCAGCAGCCCGATTAACTCCGGGACAGCTGGCTACACCTTC.

This clone was seen a few times. The chain has TRBV19 and TRBJ1-5, with a possible D match to TRBD1 (5 bases). The germline V gene has CDR1 LNHDA and CDR2 SQIVND (reference sequence). The CDR3 has 14 amino acids. The V end was cut by 1 base, the J end by 7 bases, with 11 bases between. CDR3 region: CASSIGTHPQPQHF. Written as DNA, the CDR3 is TGTGCCAGTAGTATAGGGACACACCCCCAGCCCCAGCATTTT. The full variable domain, with the rest looked up from reference TRBV19 and TRBJ1-5, is DGGITQSPKYLFRKEGQNVTLSCEQNLNHDAMYWYRQDPGQGLRLIYYSQIVNDFQKGDIAEGYSVSREKKESFPLTVTSAQKNPTAFYLCASSIGTHPQPQHFGDGTRLSIL.

The V and J genes are TRBV7-7 and TRBJ1-1; D ambiguous. Trimming removed 8 bases from V and 0 bases from J, with 10 bases in between. Per the germline V gene, CDR1 is SSHAT and CDR2 is FNYEAQ (reference sequence). The CDR3 is 13 amino acids. CDR3 in amino acids: CASPAVVNTEAFF. In DNA, the CDR3 is TGTGCCAGCCCGGCGGTCGTGAACACTGAAGCTTTCTTT.

CDR3 region: CASSIMPAGAYEQYF. CDR3 in DNA: TGTGCCAGTAGTATAATGCCAGCGGGAGCCTACGAGCAGTACTTC. This chain joins TRBV19 and TRBJ2-7, with 8 bases matching TRBD2. This CDR3 is 15 amino acids long. CDR1 and CDR2 from the germline V gene are LNHDA and SQIVND (reference sequence). Trimming removed 2 bases from V and 2 bases from J; junction bases left unmatched: 5.

The V call is TRBV5-1, the J call TRBJ2-1; TRBD1 is a possible D gene (5 bases). This CDR3 region has 15 residues. Germline CDR1 reads SGHRS; CDR2 reads YFSETQ. The ends were cut back, 4 bases at V and 4 bases at J, with 15 bases in the middle. The CDR3: CASSTTLGAYNEQFF. The DNA for the CDR3 is TGCGCCAGCAGCACGACTCTTGGGGCTTACAATGAGCAGTTCTTC.

The genes are TRBV15 and TRBJ1-4; TRBD1 agrees at 8 bases. The CDR3 contains 17 residues. The germline CDR1 and CDR2 sequences are LNHNV and YYDKDF (reference sequence). Germline trimming cut 1 base from V and 6 bases from J; bases unmatched to any gene: 10. The chain's CDR3 is CATSRGTRTGRDEKLFF. The DNA of the CDR3 is TGTGCCACCAGCAGAGGAACGAGGACAGGGCGGGATGAAAAACTGTTTTTT. Full variable domain (rest looked up from reference TRBV15 and TRBJ1-4): DAMVIQNPRYQVTQFGKPVTLSCSQTLNHNVMYWYQQKSSQAPKLLFHYYDKDFNNEADTPDNFQSRRPNTSFCFLDIRSPGLGDTAMYLCATSRGTRTGRDEKLFFGSGTQLSVL.

V and J are TRBV6-5 and TRBJ2-5; TRBD2 matches at 7 bases. J gave up 8 bases and V 5 bases, and 14 bases lay outside the gene matches. The CDR3 sequence is 15 residues long. Germline V gene sequence: CDR1 MNHEY, CDR2 SVGAGI. CDR3: CASSPGVSGGTTQYF. CDR3 coding DNA: TGTGCCAGCAGTCCCGGTGTTTCCGGGGGGACTACCCAGTACTTC.

The rearrangement links TRBV28 to TRBJ1-5; no definite D call. There are 15 residues in the CDR3. Trimming stripped 2 bases from V and 7 bases from J, with 15 bases between. Per the germline V gene, CDR1 is MDHEN and CDR2 is SYDVKM. The CDR3 here is CASSLAGSSVQPQHF. For the CDR3, the DNA is TGTGCCAGCAGTTTAGCCGGGTCTTCTGTGCAGCCCCAGCATTTT.

The rearrangement joins TRBV6-6 to TRBJ1-4; D is possibly TRBD1 (6 bases). Trimming removed 6 bases from V and 7 bases from J, with 15 bases in between. This CDR3 is built from 14 residues. Germline CDR1 is MNHNY and CDR2 is SVGAGI (reference sequence). The CDR3 coding sequence is TGTGCCAGCAGCCCGGGGAGGGGGAGTGAAAAACTGTTTTTT. The encoded protein is CASSPGRGSEKLFF.

The gene calls are TRBV5-4 and TRBJ2-7; 8 nucleotides agree with TRBD1. V gave up 4 bases and J gave up 5 bases; unmatched junction bases: 11. CDR3 length equals 15 residues. Germline V CDR1 and CDR2: SGHNT, YYREEE (reference sequence). The CDR3, as DNA: TGTGCCAGCAGCCCCCGGGACAGGAGTATCGACGAGCAGTACTTC. This sequence encodes CASSPRDRSIDEQYF.